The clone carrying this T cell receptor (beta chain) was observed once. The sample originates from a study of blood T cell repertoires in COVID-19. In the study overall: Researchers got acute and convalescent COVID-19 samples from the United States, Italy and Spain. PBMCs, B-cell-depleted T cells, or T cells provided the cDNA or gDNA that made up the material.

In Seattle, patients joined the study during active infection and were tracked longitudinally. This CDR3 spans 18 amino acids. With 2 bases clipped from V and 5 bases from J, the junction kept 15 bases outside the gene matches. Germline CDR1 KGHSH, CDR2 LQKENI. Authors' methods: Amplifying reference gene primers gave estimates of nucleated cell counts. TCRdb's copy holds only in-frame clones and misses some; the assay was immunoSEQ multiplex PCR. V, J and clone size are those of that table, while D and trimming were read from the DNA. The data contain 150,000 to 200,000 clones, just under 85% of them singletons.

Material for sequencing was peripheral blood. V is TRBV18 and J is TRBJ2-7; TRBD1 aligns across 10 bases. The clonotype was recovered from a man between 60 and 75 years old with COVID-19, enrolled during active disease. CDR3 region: CASSPKSGAGQGIHEQYF. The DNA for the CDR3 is TGTGCCAGCTCACCAAAAAGCGGGGCGGGACAGGGGATCCACGAGCAGTACTTC.